A single sample gave rise to the 8 T cell receptor beta chains below, sequenced in a study of OX40 agonist ivuxolimab in advanced cancers. Libraries were made using the immunoSEQ multiplex PCR assay. This is the immuneACCESS table as TCRdb keeps it, with only in-frame sequences that have V and J called. A part of the clones is gone; compared with another copy, unresolved V genes explain less than half, and the rest is unexplained. The sample data list approximately 73,000 clones, and approximately 90% of these were observed just once. Clones ranked in the top ten supply 2.8% of the sample. Specimen: CD4+ or CD8+ T cells sorted from blood, collected in a trial of the OX40 agonist ivuxolimab. These receptor sequences come from an adult with an advanced solid tumor such as melanoma, head and neck, liver or kidney cancer.

For the CDR3, the DNA is TGTGCCAGCTCACCACCGTCAGGACCCCTCCACTTT. It specifies CASSPPSGPLHF. The chain employs TRBV18 and TRBJ1-6, with D hard to call. The V end was cut by 0 bases, the J end by 12 bases, with 6 bases between. The CDR3 consists of 12 residues. Germline-derived CDR1 and CDR2 are KGHSH and LQKENI.

The chain joins TRBV5-1 to TRBJ2-5; 8 nucleotides match TRBD1. CDR3 length equals 14 residues. With V trimmed by 5 bases and J by 4 bases, 7 bases remained unmatched. The germline V gene has CDR1 SGHRS and CDR2 YFSETQ. The CDR3 DNA reads TGCGCCAGCAGGGCAGACAGGGGACGAGAGACCCAGTACTTC. It specifies CASRADRGRETQYF.

The rearrangement joins TRBV21-1 to TRBJ2-7; the table's D call of TRBD1 was not tested on the DNA. TRBV21-1 is described as a pseudogene. The CDR3 is made up of 15 amino acids. CDR3 sequence: CASRLPGQTTYEQYF. The CDR3 nucleotides read TGTGCCAGCAGATTACCGGGACAGACCACCTACGAGCAGTACTTC.

This clone was observed a few times. The chain joins TRBV6-1 to TRBJ1-6; weak D call: TRBD1 (6 bases). The CDR3 sequence is 14 residues long. The V end was cut by 6 bases, the J end by 5 bases, with 11 bases between. CDR1 and CDR2 (germline): MNHNS, SASEGT. CDR3 sequence reads: CASRRGAHNSPLHF. CDR3 in DNA: TGTGCCAGCAGACGGGGGGCTCATAATTCACCCCTCCACTTT.

The chain has TRBV5-1 and TRBJ1-1; D gene uncertain. Trimming shortened V by 4 bases and J by 0 bases, and 13 bases separated the two germline ends. The CDR3 totals 15 residues. From germline, CDR1 is SGHRS and CDR2 YFSETQ. CDR3 bases: TGCGCCAGCAGCAATACATCGCCCATGAACACTGAAGCTTTCTTT. It translates to CASSNTSPMNTEAFF.

This clone was picked up one time. The chain couples TRBV21-1 to TRBJ2-7; the D call of TRBD1 is as the table states it, not checked on the DNA. TRBV21-1 is a listed pseudogene. The CDR3 is 18 amino acids. CDR3 in DNA: TGTGCCAGCAGCGCGCGGGGGGACAGGGTCCGATTGGAAACGAGGCAGTACTTC. Translated, it gives CASSARGDRVRLETRQYF.

V and J are TRBV2 and TRBJ2-7; a possible D gene is TRBD1 (7 bases). V shed 7 bases and J shed 6 bases, with 25 bases lying between them. This CDR3 comprises 16 residues. Germline V CDR1 and CDR2: SNHLY, FYNNEI. CDR3 loop: CASKWRGTGASPEQYF. CDR3 DNA sequence: TGTGCCAGCAAGTGGAGGGGTACAGGGGCCTCACCCGAGCAGTACTTC. Combining the CDR3 with reference TRBV2 and TRBJ2-7 gives the whole variable domain EPEVTQTPSHQVTQMGQEVILRCVPISNHLYFYWYRQILGQKVEFLVSFYNNEISEKSEIFDDQFSVERPDGSNFTLKIRSTKLEDSAMYFCASKWRGTGASPEQYFGPGTRLTVT.

The gene calls are TRBV11-2 and TRBJ2-1; 8 bases are shared with TRBD2. Germline lookup yields CDR1 SGHAT and CDR2 FQNNGV. The CDR3 is made up of 17 amino acids. V gave up 1 base and J gave up 9 bases; unmatched junction bases: 14. CDR3 sequence reads: CASSLGLAGSPWGEQFF. CDR3 sequence (DNA): TGTGCCAGCAGCTTAGGGCTAGCGGGTTCCCCCTGGGGTGAGCAGTTCTTC. Based on the CDR3 plus reference TRBV11-2 and TRBJ2-1, the full variable domain is EAGVAQSPRYKIIEKRQSVAFWCNPISGHATLYWYQQILGQGPKLLIQFQNNGVVDDSQLPKDRFSAERLKGVDSTLKIQPAKLEDSAVYLCASSLGLAGSPWGEQFFGPGTRLTVL.